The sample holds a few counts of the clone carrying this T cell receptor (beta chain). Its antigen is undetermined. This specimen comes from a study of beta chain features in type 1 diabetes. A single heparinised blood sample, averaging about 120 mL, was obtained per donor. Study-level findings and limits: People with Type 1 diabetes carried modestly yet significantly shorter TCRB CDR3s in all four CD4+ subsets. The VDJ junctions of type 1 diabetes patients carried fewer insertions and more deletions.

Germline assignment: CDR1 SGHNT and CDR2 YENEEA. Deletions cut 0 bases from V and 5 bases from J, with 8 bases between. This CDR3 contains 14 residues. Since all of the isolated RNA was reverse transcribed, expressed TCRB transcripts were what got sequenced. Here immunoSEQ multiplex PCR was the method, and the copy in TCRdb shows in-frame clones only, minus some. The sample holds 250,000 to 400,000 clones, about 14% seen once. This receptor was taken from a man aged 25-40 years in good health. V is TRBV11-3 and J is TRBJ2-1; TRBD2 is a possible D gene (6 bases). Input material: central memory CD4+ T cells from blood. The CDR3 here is CASSLEGTHNEQFF. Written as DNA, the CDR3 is TGTGCCAGCAGCTTAGAGGGGACTCACAATGAGCAGTTCTTC. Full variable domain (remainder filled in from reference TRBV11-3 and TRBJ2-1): EAGVVQSPRYKIIEKKQPVAFWCNPISGHNTLYWYLQNLGQGPELLIRYENEEAVDDSQLPKDRFSAERLKGVDSTLKIQPAELGDSAVYLCASSLEGTHNEQFFGPGTRLTVL.